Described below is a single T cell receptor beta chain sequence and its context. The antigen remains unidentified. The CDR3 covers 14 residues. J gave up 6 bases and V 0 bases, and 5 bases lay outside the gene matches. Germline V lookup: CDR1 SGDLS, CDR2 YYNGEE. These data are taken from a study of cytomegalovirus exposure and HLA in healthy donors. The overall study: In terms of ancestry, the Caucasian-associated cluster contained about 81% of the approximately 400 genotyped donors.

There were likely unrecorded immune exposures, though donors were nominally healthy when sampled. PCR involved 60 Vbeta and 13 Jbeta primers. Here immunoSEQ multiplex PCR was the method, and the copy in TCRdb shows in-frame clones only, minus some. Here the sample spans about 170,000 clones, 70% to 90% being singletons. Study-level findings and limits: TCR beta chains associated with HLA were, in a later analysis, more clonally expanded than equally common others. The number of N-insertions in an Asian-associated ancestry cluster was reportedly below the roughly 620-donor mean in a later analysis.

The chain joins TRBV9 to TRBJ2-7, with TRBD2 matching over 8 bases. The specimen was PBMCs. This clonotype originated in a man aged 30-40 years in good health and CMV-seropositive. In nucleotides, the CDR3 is TGTGCCAGCAGCGTAGGCGGGAGGAAGGGCGAGCAGTACTTC. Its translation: CASSVGGRKGEQYF. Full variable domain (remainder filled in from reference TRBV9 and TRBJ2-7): DSGVTQTPKHLITATGQRVTLRCSPRSGDLSVYWYQQSLDQGLQFLIQYYNGEERAKGNILERFSAQQFPDLHSELNLSSLELGDSALYFCASSVGGRKGEQYFGPGTRLTVT.